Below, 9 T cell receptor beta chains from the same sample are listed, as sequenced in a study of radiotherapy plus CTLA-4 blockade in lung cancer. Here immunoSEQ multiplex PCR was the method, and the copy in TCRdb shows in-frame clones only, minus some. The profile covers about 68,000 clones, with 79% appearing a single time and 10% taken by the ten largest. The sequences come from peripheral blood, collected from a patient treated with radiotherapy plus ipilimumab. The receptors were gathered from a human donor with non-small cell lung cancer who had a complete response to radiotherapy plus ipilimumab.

The CDR3 nucleotides read TGTGCCAGCAGTGTGACAGGGGCTTCTTCACCCCTCCACTTT. Amino acid sequence: CASSVTGASSPLHF. The chain uses TRBV2 and TRBJ1-6, with TRBD1 identical over 8 bases. The germline CDR1 and CDR2 sequences are SNHLY and FYNNEI. After removal of 4 bases from V and 9 bases from J, the junction contained 5 bases not matched to a gene. This CDR3 region has 14 residues.

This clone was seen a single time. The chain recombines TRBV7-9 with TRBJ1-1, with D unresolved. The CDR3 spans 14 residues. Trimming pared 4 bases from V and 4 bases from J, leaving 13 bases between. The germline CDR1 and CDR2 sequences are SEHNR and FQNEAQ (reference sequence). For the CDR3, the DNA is TGTGCCAGCAGCTCCACCGGACTCTTCACTGAAGCTTTCTTT. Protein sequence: CASSSTGLFTEAFF.

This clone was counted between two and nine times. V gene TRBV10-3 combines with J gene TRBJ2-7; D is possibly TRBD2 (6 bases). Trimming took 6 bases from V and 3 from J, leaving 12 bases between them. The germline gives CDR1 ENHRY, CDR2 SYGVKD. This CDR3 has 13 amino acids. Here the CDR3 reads CAISARLDYEQYV. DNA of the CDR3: TGTGCCATCAGCGCGCGACTAGACTACGAGCAGTACGTC.

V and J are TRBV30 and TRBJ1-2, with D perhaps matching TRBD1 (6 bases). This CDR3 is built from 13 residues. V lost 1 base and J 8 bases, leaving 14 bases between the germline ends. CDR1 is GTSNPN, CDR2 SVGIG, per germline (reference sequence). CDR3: CAWSATGIGGYTF. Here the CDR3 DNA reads TGTGCCTGGAGTGCTACAGGGATTGGGGGCTACACCTTC.

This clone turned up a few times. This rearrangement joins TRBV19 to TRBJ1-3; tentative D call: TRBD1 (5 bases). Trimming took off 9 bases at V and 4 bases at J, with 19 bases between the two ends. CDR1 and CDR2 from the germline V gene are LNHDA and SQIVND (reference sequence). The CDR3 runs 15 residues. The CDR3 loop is CASSKVVGTGNTIYF. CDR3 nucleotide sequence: TGTGCCAGCTCAAAGGTAGTAGGGACGGGAAACACCATATATTTT.

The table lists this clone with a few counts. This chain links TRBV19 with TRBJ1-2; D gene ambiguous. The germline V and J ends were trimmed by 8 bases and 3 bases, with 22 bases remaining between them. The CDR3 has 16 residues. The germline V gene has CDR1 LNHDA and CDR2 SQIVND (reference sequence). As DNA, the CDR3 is TGTGCCAGTCAATCCCCTCGTCGGGCCCGGGACTATGGCTACACCTTC. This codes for CASQSPRRARDYGYTF. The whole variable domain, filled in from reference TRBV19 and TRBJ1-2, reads DGGITQSPKYLFRKEGQNVTLSCEQNLNHDAMYWYRQDPGQGLRLIYYSQIVNDFQKGDIAEGYSVSREKKESFPLTVTSAQKNPTAFYLCASQSPRRARDYGYTFGSGTRLTVV.

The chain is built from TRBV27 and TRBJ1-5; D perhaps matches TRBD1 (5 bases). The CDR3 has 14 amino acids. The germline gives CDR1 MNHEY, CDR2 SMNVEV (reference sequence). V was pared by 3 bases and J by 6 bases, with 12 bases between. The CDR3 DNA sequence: TGTGCCAGCAGTTTGGACGGGGCGAGTCAGCCCCAGCATTTT. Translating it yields CASSLDGASQPQHF.

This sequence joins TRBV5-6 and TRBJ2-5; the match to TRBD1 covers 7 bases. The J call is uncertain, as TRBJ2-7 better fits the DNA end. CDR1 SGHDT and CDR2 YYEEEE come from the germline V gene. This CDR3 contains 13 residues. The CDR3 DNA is TGTGCCAGCAGCGACAGGGCGAGGTACGAGCAGTACTTC. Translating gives CASSDRARYEQYF.

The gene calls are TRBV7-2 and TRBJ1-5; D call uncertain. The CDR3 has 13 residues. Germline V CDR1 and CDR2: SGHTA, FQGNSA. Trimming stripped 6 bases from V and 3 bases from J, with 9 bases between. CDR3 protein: CASSQEVNQPQHF. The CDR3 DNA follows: TGTGCCAGCAGTCAGGAGGTCAATCAGCCCCAGCATTTT.